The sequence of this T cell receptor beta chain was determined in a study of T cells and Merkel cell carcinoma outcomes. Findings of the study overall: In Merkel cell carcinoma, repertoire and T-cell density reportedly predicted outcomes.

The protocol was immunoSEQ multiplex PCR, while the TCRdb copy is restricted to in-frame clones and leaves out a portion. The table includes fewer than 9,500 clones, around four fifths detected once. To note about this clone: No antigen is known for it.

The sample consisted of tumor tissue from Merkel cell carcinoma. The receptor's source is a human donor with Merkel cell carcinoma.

The CDR3 spells CAISESPTDTQYF. The CDR3 DNA is TGTGCCATCAGTGAGTCCCCGACAGATACGCAGTATTTT. V gene TRBV10-3 combines with J gene TRBJ2-3; unclear D gene. The germline V and J ends were trimmed by 0 bases and 3 bases, with 4 bases remaining between them. Germline V lookup: CDR1 ENHRY, CDR2 SYGVKD. The CDR3 extends over 13 amino acids.